The 25 T cell receptor beta chains listed next were all sequenced from one sample in a study of graft-versus-host responses after intestinal transplantation. Their recognized antigens are unknown. Generated by immunoSEQ multiplex PCR, the TCRdb table keeps only in-frame clones and is missing some. This sample has 70,000 to 95,000 clones; over 85% occur once, and the top ten carry 1% to 1.4%. The sequenced sample was unstimulated CD8+ T cells sorted from spleen or lymph node cells, obtained before transplant. All receptors come from a human donor who was the organ donor for an intestinal transplant.

This clone was seen only once. The V and J genes are TRBV6-5 and TRBJ1-2; 8 nucleotides match TRBD1. CDR3 length: 16 residues. The germline gives CDR1 MNHEY, CDR2 SVGAGI. With V trimmed by 0 bases and J by 0 bases, 3 bases remained unmatched. CDR3 bases: TGTGCCAGCAGTTACTCGGGGACAGGAACTAACTATGGCTACACCTTC. Protein sequence: CASSYSGTGTNYGYTF.

The rearrangement joins TRBV19 to TRBJ2-4, with a tentative D call TRBD2 (8 bases). This CDR3 comprises 14 residues. Germline-derived CDR1 and CDR2 are LNHDA and SQIVND (reference sequence). Between the trimmed V and J ends, which lost 10 bases and 8 bases, there was a span of 21 bases. The CDR3 nucleotides are TGTGCCACCGGGGGGGACAGCAGATCGTACATTCAGTACTTC. Its translation: CATGGDSRSYIQYF. The whole variable domain, remainder taken from reference TRBV19 and TRBJ2-4, is DGGITQSPKYLFRKEGQNVTLSCEQNLNHDAMYWYRQDPGQGLRLIYYSQIVNDFQKGDIAEGYSVSREKKESFPLTVTSAQKNPTAFYLCATGGDSRSYIQYFGAGTRLSVL.

For the CDR3, the DNA is TGTGCCAGCTCGACAGGGACCCACAATCAGCCCCAGCATTTT. Protein sequence: CASSTGTHNQPQHF. This chain uses TRBV6-6 with TRBJ1-5, with TRBD1 identical over 7 bases. CDR1 and CDR2 from the germline V gene are MNHNY and SVGAGI (reference sequence). V dropped 8 bases and J dropped 3; count of bases not matched to a gene: 7. The CDR3 sequence is 14 residues long.

The V gene is TRBV5-1, the J gene TRBJ2-7, with D possibly being TRBD2 (5 bases). The V end lost 0 bases, the J end lost 2 bases, and 18 bases lay between the germline ends. The CDR3 loop spans 17 amino acids. CDR1 and CDR2 from the germline V gene are SGHRS and YFSETQ. CDR3 nucleotides: TGCGCCAGCAGCTTGGGGGAGTCGGCCCTGTGGACCTACGAGCAGTACTTC. Encoded protein: CASSLGESALWTYEQYF.

CDR3 bases: TGTGCCAGCAGCGCTATGGCAGGGGAGGGTGGCTACACCTTC. It codes for CASSAMAGEGGYTF. This rearrangement joins TRBV9 to TRBJ1-2, with D possibly matching TRBD1 (6 bases). The length of the CDR3 is 14 residues. CDR1 and CDR2 (germline): SGDLS, YYNGEE. Trimming took 3 bases from V and 7 from J, leaving 16 bases between them.

This clone was seen only once. The chain recombines TRBV4-3 with TRBJ2-7; 9 bases line up with TRBD1. Germline trimming cut 4 bases from V and 7 bases from J; bases unmatched to any gene: 8. The CDR3 extends over 14 amino acids. Germline V gene lookup returns CDR1 LGHNA and CDR2 YSLEER. The DNA for the CDR3 is TGCGCCAGCAGCCCTGGGACAGGGTCTGGGGAGCAGTACTTC. The encoded protein is CASSPGTGSGEQYF.

The rearrangement joins TRBV7-9 to TRBJ2-3; the D gene is possibly TRBD2 (5 bases). Trimming shortened V by 2 bases and J by 0 bases, and 15 bases separated the two germline ends. CDR3 length: 17 residues. The V gene's germline CDR1 is SEHNR and CDR2 FQNEAQ (reference sequence). DNA for the CDR3: TGTGCCAGCAGCTTAAGTGGTCTGCGAGGGAGCACAGATACGCAGTATTTT. Its translation: CASSLSGLRGSTDTQYF.

The chain employs TRBV27 and TRBJ2-1, with a weak D call TRBD1 (6 bases). The CDR3 has 14 amino acids. Germline CDR1 reads MNHEY; CDR2 reads SMNVEV (reference sequence). Deletions cut 6 bases from V and 5 bases from J, with 14 bases between. This CDR3 reads CASSPRGWNNEQFF. CDR3 DNA: TGTGCCAGCAGCCCAAGGGGGTGGAACAATGAGCAGTTCTTC.

The rearrangement links TRBV12-5 to TRBJ2-1; the D gene is possibly TRBD2 (6 bases). CDR1 LGHNT and CDR2 FRNRAP come from the germline V gene. V dropped 4 bases and J dropped 3 bases, with 7 bases sitting between them. This CDR3 is built from 13 residues. The CDR3 nucleotides read TGTGCTAGTGGTTATAGCGGCTACAATGAGCAGTTCTTC. Encoded protein: CASGYSGYNEQFF.

This chain connects TRBV6-6 to TRBJ2-7, with 9 bases matching TRBD1. Germline-derived CDR1 and CDR2 are MNHNY and SVGAGI (reference sequence). The CDR3 has 15 amino acids. The trim removed 4 bases at V and 7 bases at J, leaving 11 bases unmatched. The CDR3 protein is CASSSTGTGRLEQYF. DNA for the CDR3: TGTGCCAGCAGTTCAACCGGGACAGGGCGGTTAGAGCAGTACTTC.

V and J are TRBV5-1 and TRBJ2-7; 8 bases agree with TRBD1. Germline V gene lookup returns CDR1 SGHRS and CDR2 YFSETQ. CDR3 length equals 16 residues. The junction had 9 bases not matched to a gene; V was cut back by 4 bases and J by 0 bases. DNA of the CDR3: TGCGCCAGCAGCCCGGGGACAGGCCCCAGCTCCTACGAGCAGTACTTC. Translating it yields CASSPGTGPSSYEQYF.

The chain uses TRBV28 and TRBJ2-1, with 9 bases fitting TRBD2. The V and J ends lost 5 bases and 13 bases, in that order; junction bases with no gene match: 9. This CDR3 is 13 amino acids long. Germline assignment: CDR1 MDHEN and CDR2 SYDVKM. The DNA for the CDR3 is TGTGCCAGCAGTGGGACTAGCTATCTGCCCCAGTTCTTC. Translation gives CASSGTSYLPQFF.

The chain employs TRBV4-1 and TRBJ2-7, with 8 bases fitting TRBD2. This CDR3 is built from 15 residues. V trimming: 1 base; J trimming: 4 bases; junction bases outside the gene matches: 6. Per germline, CDR1 MGHRA and CDR2 YSYEKL. CDR3 protein: CASSQVLAEIYEQYF. The CDR3 DNA reads TGCGCCAGCAGCCAAGTACTAGCGGAAATATACGAGCAGTACTTC.

This rearrangement joins TRBV7-3 to TRBJ1-6; tentative D call: TRBD1 (5 bases). The germline CDR1 and CDR2 sequences are SGHTA and FQGTGA. The germline V and J ends were trimmed by 1 base and 7 bases, with 8 bases remaining between them. The CDR3 totals 14 residues. CDR3 loop: CASSLNQGNSPLHF. Written as DNA, the CDR3 is TGTGCCAGCAGCTTAAATCAGGGCAATTCACCCCTCCACTTT.

This chain links TRBV27 with TRBJ2-4; perhaps TRBD1 as D (6 bases). Trimming took off 5 bases at V and 0 bases at J, with 11 bases between the two ends. Per germline, CDR1 MNHEY and CDR2 SMNVEV (reference sequence). The CDR3 loop spans 15 amino acids. The CDR3 DNA is TGTGCCAGCAGTCCAGGGGTCCTAGCCAAAAACATTCAGTACTTC. This gives the protein CASSPGVLAKNIQYF.

The V and J genes are TRBV6-4 and TRBJ2-5; D call uncertain. The germline V gene encodes CDR1 MRHNA and CDR2 SNTAGT. Deletions cut 4 bases from V and 5 bases from J, with 20 bases between. The CDR3 is 16 amino acids. As DNA, the CDR3 is TGTGCCAGCAGTGGTATTCTTTGTCTGTCGGAGGAGACCCAGTACTTC. This sequence encodes CASSGILCLSEETQYF.

J is TRBJ1-1 and V is TRBV5-6; D unclear. The CDR3 totals 19 residues. The germline gives CDR1 SGHDT, CDR2 YYEEEE. V shed 5 bases and J shed 1 base, with 27 bases lying between them. CDR3 nucleotide sequence: TGTGCCAGCAGTCCTAAACTAGCGAACCAGAGGGAGGAGAACACTGAAGCTTTCTTT. This sequence encodes CASSPKLANQREENTEAFF.

This clone is a singleton in its sample. This chain connects TRBV5-1 to TRBJ2-5; 7 bases agree with TRBD1. The CDR3 has 15 residues. V was pared by 2 bases and J by 2 bases, with 6 bases of the junction left unmatched. Germline V lookup: CDR1 SGHRS, CDR2 YFSETQ. The CDR3 DNA is TGCGCCAGCAGCTTCTGGACAGGCCTTCAAGAGACCCAGTACTTC. Translated: CASSFWTGLQETQYF.

The chain couples TRBV27 to TRBJ1-1, with D perhaps matching TRBD1 (5 bases). V lost 4 bases and J 4 bases, leaving 10 bases between the germline ends. The CDR3 runs to 13 residues. The V gene's germline CDR1 is MNHEY and CDR2 SMNVEV (reference sequence). As DNA, the CDR3 is TGTGCCAGCAGTTCTTGGACATCCACTGAAGCTTTCTTT. Its translation: CASSSWTSTEAFF.

The chain carries TRBV28 and TRBJ2-2, with 8 bases lining up with TRBD2. CDR1 and CDR2 (germline): MDHEN, SYDVKM. After removal of 3 bases from V and 4 bases from J, the junction contained 16 bases not matched to a gene. The length of the CDR3 is 19 residues. The CDR3 protein is CASSFLRRSGSPGTGELFF. The CDR3 nucleotides are TGTGCCAGCAGTTTCCTTCGGAGAAGCGGGAGTCCGGGCACCGGGGAGCTGTTTTTT.

The rearrangement uses TRBV25-1 and TRBJ2-7; D possibly corresponds to TRBD2 (6 bases). The germline gives CDR1 MGHDK, CDR2 SYGVNS. This CDR3 spans 12 amino acids. V lost 6 bases, J lost 2 bases, and 8 bases lay in between. The CDR3 loop is CASSRETYEQYF. For the CDR3, the DNA is TGTGCCAGCAGCCGGGAGACCTACGAGCAGTACTTC.

This chain uses TRBV6-5 with TRBJ1-2; tentative D call: TRBD1 (5 bases). Trimming stripped 8 bases from V and 11 bases from J, with 21 bases between. This CDR3 has 13 amino acids. Germline V gene lookup returns CDR1 MNHEY and CDR2 SVGAGI. CDR3 bases: TGTGCCAGCGCCGACCAGGAATCGGGGGGGTACACCTTC. It yields the protein CASADQESGGYTF.

The chain couples TRBV19 to TRBJ2-4; 7 nucleotides align to TRBD1. Germline CDR1 reads LNHDA; CDR2 reads SQIVND (reference sequence). The V gene end was trimmed by 4 bases and the J gene end by 3 bases; junction bases not matched to a gene: 12. This CDR3 has 17 amino acids. The CDR3 DNA is TGTGCCAGTAGTACCTTTGTAGGGGGCGAGGACAAAAACATTCAGTACTTC. Translating gives CASSTFVGGEDKNIQYF.

This clone was observed a single time. V usage is TRBV19 and J usage is TRBJ2-4, with D perhaps TRBD2 (5 bases). Trimming shortened V by 2 bases and J by 8 bases, and 7 bases separated the two germline ends. CDR1 and CDR2 (germline): LNHDA, SQIVND (reference sequence). The CDR3 covers 12 residues. CDR3: CASSIPGDIQYF. As DNA, the CDR3 is TGTGCCAGTAGTATACCCGGGGACATTCAGTACTTC.

CDR3 residues: CAWSVVQGSSYEQYF. CDR3 bases: TGTGCCTGGAGTGTCGTACAGGGGAGCTCCTACGAGCAGTACTTC. The chain links TRBV30 to TRBJ2-7; 7 bases are a match to TRBD1. V lost 0 bases and J lost 0; bases outside the gene matches: 5. This CDR3 region has 15 residues. The germline V gene encodes CDR1 GTSNPN and CDR2 SVGIG (reference sequence).